These 19 T cell receptor beta chains were all obtained from the same sample, sequenced in a study of response to subunit inactivated influenza vaccine. Each CDR3 protein is one row after TCRdb ran MiXCR on the RT-PCR reads. The table lists around 480,000 distinct CDR3 sequences, approximately 15% of them singletons, with less than 4% in the top ten. The sample consisted of CD4+ T cells sorted from PBMCs, taken roughly 24 months after vaccination. All receptors derive from a man aged 50 to 69 who received an inactivated influenza vaccine.

This clonotype showed up just once. The rearrangement uses TRBV5-1 and TRBJ2-5; no reliable D call. Germline CDR1 and CDR2: SGHRS and YFSETQ. CDR3 length equals 15 residues. Trimming took 4 bases from V and 4 from J, leaving 17 bases between them. The CDR3 protein is CASSRDTPNRETQYF. The CDR3 coding sequence is TGCGCCAGCAGCCGAGACACCCCCAACAGAGAGACCCAGTACTTC.

The rearrangement links TRBV7-2 to TRBJ2-1; 11 bases agree with TRBD2. Germline V gene lookup returns CDR1 SGHTA and CDR2 FQGNSA. The CDR3 extends over 15 amino acids. The V gene end was trimmed by 5 bases and the J gene end by 7 bases; junction bases not matched to a gene: 7. Here the CDR3 reads CASSALAGASNEQFF. The CDR3, as DNA: TGTGCCAGCAGCGCACTAGCGGGAGCTAGTAATGAGCAGTTCTTC.

The gene calls are TRBV29-1 and TRBJ2-5, with a possible D match to TRBD1 (5 bases). This CDR3 region has 15 residues. Germline-derived CDR1 and CDR2 are SQVTM and ANQGSEA. V was clipped by 7 bases and J by 4 bases, with 22 bases between them. The CDR3 DNA sequence: TGCAGCGGTTGGGGCGGCGCCACGGTGGGAGAGACCCAGTACTTC. Its protein product is CSGWGGATVGETQYF.

This clonotype has just a few counts. J is TRBJ2-4 and V is TRBV6-1; 7 nucleotides match TRBD1. Germline V gene data show CDR1 as MNHNS and CDR2 as SASEGT. CDR3 length equals 18 residues. Germline trimming cut 2 bases from V and 0 bases from J; bases unmatched to any gene: 10. The CDR3, as DNA: TGTGCCAGCAGTGAAAGAGGGGACAGCGCCCTAGCCAAAAACATTCAGTACTTC. It encodes CASSERGDSALAKNIQYF.

The chain has TRBV19 and TRBJ2-7; 8 nucleotides align to TRBD2. CDR1 is LNHDA, CDR2 SQIVND, per germline (reference sequence). Trimming took 4 bases from V and 0 from J; bases not matched to a gene: 2. The CDR3 is 14 amino acids. In DNA form, the CDR3 reads TGTGCCAGTAGTACCGGACTAGCCTCCTACGAGCAGTACTTC. Its protein product is CASSTGLASYEQYF.

This clonotype was picked up a small number of times. The chain carries TRBV20-1 and TRBJ2-5; either TRBD1 or TRBD2 may supply D (5 bases each). Germline V gene data show CDR1 as DFQATT and CDR2 as SNEGSKA (reference sequence). Trimming pared 6 bases from V and 9 bases from J, leaving 11 bases between. This CDR3 has 10 residues. CDR3 region: CSATLGAQYF. CDR3 in DNA: TGCAGTGCCACCTTGGGGGCCCAGTACTTC.

This clonotype was counted a few times. V is TRBV29-1 and J is TRBJ2-5, with TRBD2 identical over 10 bases. The germline V gene has CDR1 SQVTM and CDR2 ANQGSEA. The ends lost 4 bases at V and 4 bases at J; junction bases unmatched: 6. This CDR3 region has 14 residues. The CDR3 bases are TGCAGCGTTGGAGCTAGCGGGGGTCGAGAGACCCAGTACTTC. Its translation: CSVGASGGRETQYF.

Ten or more counts support this clonotype. V usage is TRBV20-1 and J usage is TRBJ2-7, with D perhaps assigned TRBD1 or TRBD2 (5 bases each). Trimming took 4 bases from V and 2 from J, leaving 15 bases between them. The CDR3 is made up of 14 amino acids. Per germline, CDR1 DFQATT and CDR2 SNEGSKA (reference sequence). The CDR3 nucleotides read TGCAGTGCTACCGGGACCCTTCCGGCCTACGAGCAGTACTTC. This sequence encodes CSATGTLPAYEQYF.

This clonotype showed up just a few times. At one end, the junction sequence differs from germline, possibly due to a read error. The V and J genes are TRBV7-7 and TRBJ2-5; D ambiguous. Germline values: CDR1 SSHAT, CDR2 FNYEAQ (reference sequence). The length of the CDR3 is 15 residues. CDR3 nucleotide sequence: TGTGCTAGCAGCTTAGATTACGGCGTAGGAGAGACCCAGTACTTC. Its protein is CASSLDYGVGETQYF.

The table lists this clonotype with a few counts. The rearrangement uses TRBV4-2 and TRBJ2-5; D tentatively fits TRBD1 or TRBD2 (6 bases each). This CDR3 region has 18 residues. The germline V gene has CDR1 LGHNA and CDR2 YNFKEQ. V was trimmed by 0 bases and J by 0 bases, leaving 17 bases between them. The CDR3 nucleotides read TGTGCCAGCAGCCAAGATCCCCTTTTCGGGGGCAACCAAGAGACCCAGTACTTC. It yields the protein CASSQDPLFGGNQETQYF.

This clonotype was seen a handful of times. V usage is TRBV24-1 and J usage is TRBJ2-7, with 7 bases matching TRBD1. Per the germline V gene, CDR1 is KGHDR and CDR2 is SFDVKD. This CDR3 spans 14 amino acids. J lost 4 bases, V lost 9 bases, and 11 bases had no gene match. CDR3 amino acids: CATSGQATPYEQYF. CDR3 in DNA: TGTGCCACCTCCGGACAGGCGACACCTTACGAGCAGTACTTC.

This clonotype was recorded a few times. The rearrangement joins TRBV6-2 or TRBV6-3 to TRBJ1-1, with TRBD1 as a possible D gene (6 bases). The CDR3 totals 14 residues. Trimming took 4 bases from V and 1 from J, leaving 10 bases between them. In germline, CDR1 is MNHEY, CDR2 SVGEGT. CDR3 amino acids: CASSWTAQNTEAFF. The CDR3 coding sequence is TGTGCCAGCAGTTGGACAGCTCAGAACACTGAAGCTTTCTTT.

The V and J genes are TRBV20-1 and TRBJ2-7; 7 bases map to TRBD1. V trimming: 3 bases; J trimming: 0 bases; junction bases outside the gene matches: 11. CDR1 is DFQATT and CDR2 is SNEGSKA in the germline V gene (reference sequence). The CDR3 extends over 16 amino acids. In DNA form, the CDR3 reads TGCAGTGCTAGTCCGACAGACAGGGTGAGCTCCTACGAGCAGTACTTC. Its translation is CSASPTDRVSSYEQYF.

This clonotype was seen more than once but under ten times. The rearrangement links TRBV7-2 to TRBJ2-1; D possibly matches TRBD1 or TRBD2 (6 bases each). Germline CDR1 SGHTA, CDR2 FQGNSA. V was cut by 3 bases and J by 3 bases, with 15 bases left in between. CDR3 size: 16 residues. The CDR3 loop is CASSLVTGAGYNEQFF. The CDR3 bases are TGTGCCAGCAGCTTGGTGACGGGGGCGGGCTACAATGAGCAGTTCTTC.

The CDR3, as DNA: TGTGCCATCAGTGAGAGTGTAGGGAATGAAAAACTGTTTTTT. It translates to CAISESVGNEKLFF. V gene TRBV10-3 combines with J gene TRBJ1-4; D uncertain. The germline V and J ends were trimmed by 2 bases and 5 bases, with 9 bases remaining between them. CDR3 size: 14 residues. Germline values: CDR1 ENHRY, CDR2 SYGVKD.

The V gene is TRBV6-6, the J gene TRBJ1-6; D ambiguous. CDR3 length: 13 residues. CDR1 is MNHNY and CDR2 is SVGAGI in the germline V gene (reference sequence). V shed 0 bases and J shed 10 bases, with 7 bases lying between them. This CDR3 reads CASSYSRESPLHF. CDR3 coding DNA: TGTGCCAGCAGTTACTCGAGGGAATCACCCCTCCACTTT.

This clonotype has at least ten counts. This rearrangement joins TRBV7-2 to TRBJ2-3, with 11 bases that match TRBD2. This CDR3 is built from 15 residues. Germline CDR1 SGHTA, CDR2 FQGNSA. The J segment lost 1 base and the V segment lost 3 bases, leaving 0 bases of the junction unmatched. CDR3 in amino acids: CASSLGLAGTDTQYF. The DNA for the CDR3 is TGTGCCAGCAGCTTGGGACTAGCGGGCACAGATACGCAGTATTTT.

The V gene is TRBV4-3, the J gene TRBJ1-1; D might be TRBD1 (6 bases). Trimming pared 0 bases from V and 11 bases from J, leaving 13 bases between. In germline, CDR1 is LGHNA, CDR2 YSLEER. This CDR3 comprises 13 residues. In DNA, the CDR3 is TGCGCCAGCAGCCAAGATACGAGGCAGGGGGCTTTCTTT. Translated, it gives CASSQDTRQGAFF.

This chain joins TRBV18 and TRBJ2-3; D is unclear. Germline loops: CDR1 KGHSH, CDR2 LQKENI. The germline V and J ends were trimmed by 8 bases and 1 base, with 10 bases remaining between them. The CDR3 is made up of 13 amino acids. CDR3 DNA: TGTGCCAGCCTCATTTTAGGCACAGATACGCAGTATTTT. It specifies CASLILGTDTQYF.